This T cell receptor beta chain was documented in a study of identical twins. Whole-study results and caveats: Whereas memory repertoires showed no such difference, abundant cord blood beta clonotypes carried fewer insertions.

MiXCR was run by TCRdb on the 5' RACE reads, yielding one entry per CDR3 protein. The table shows 500,000 to 600,000 distinct CDR3 sequences, with less than 25% occurring only once. This clonotype was detected only a few times. Its antigen is unidentified. The V segment lost 3 bases and the J segment 0 bases; nucleotides outside the gene matches: 5. CDR3 size: 17 residues. In addition, the sample was reused for a study of T cells expressing NK-cell markers.

The sequenced material came from CD4+ T cells sorted from blood. The chain has TRBV12-3 or TRBV12-4 and TRBJ2-6; 7 bases agree with TRBD1. The source of this sequence is a woman aged 18-30 years in good health. Written as DNA, the CDR3 is TGTGCCAGCAGTTTTGTTCCAGGGGGCTCTGGGGCCAACGTCCTGACTTTC. It encodes CASSFVPGGSGANVLTF.